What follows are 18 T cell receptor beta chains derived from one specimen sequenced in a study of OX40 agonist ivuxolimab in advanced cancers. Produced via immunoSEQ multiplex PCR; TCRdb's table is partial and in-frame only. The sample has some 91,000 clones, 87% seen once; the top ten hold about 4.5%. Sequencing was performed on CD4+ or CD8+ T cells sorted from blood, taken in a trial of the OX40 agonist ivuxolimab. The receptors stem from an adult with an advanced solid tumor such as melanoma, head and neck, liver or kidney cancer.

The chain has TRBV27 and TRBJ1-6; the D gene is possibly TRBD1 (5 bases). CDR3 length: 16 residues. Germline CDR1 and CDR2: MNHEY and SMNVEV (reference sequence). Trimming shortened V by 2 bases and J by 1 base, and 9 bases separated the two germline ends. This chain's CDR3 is CASSLGGLSYNSPLHF. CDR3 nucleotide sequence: TGTGCCAGCAGTTTAGGGGGGTTATCCTATAATTCACCCCTCCACTTT.

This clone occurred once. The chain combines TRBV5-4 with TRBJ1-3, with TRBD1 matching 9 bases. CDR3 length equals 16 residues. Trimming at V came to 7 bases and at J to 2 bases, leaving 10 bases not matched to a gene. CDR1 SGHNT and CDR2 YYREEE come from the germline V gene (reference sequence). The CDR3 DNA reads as TGTGCCAGCGGATTACAGGGGGCCTTTGCTGGAAACACCATATATTTT. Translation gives CASGLQGAFAGNTIYF.

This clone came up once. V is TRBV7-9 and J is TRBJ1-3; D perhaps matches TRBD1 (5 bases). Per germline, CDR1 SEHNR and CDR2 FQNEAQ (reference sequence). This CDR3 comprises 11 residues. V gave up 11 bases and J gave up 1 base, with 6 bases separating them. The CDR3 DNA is TGTGCCGGGGGGTCTGGAAACACCATATATTTT. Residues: CAGGSGNTIYF.

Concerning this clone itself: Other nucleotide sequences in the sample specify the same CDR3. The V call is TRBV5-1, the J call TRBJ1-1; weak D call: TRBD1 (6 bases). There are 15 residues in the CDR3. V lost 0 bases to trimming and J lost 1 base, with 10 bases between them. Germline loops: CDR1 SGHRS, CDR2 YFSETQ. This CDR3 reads CASSLVGTPNTEAFF. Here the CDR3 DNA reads TGCGCCAGCAGCTTGGTTGGGACACCGAACACTGAAGCTTTCTTT.

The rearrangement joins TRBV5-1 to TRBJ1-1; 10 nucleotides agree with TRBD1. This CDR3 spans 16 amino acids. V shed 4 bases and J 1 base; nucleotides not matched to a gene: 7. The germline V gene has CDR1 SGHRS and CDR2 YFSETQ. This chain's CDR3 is CASSARTGGSNTEAFF. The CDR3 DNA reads TGCGCCAGCAGCGCTCGGACAGGGGGTTCGAACACTGAAGCTTTCTTT.

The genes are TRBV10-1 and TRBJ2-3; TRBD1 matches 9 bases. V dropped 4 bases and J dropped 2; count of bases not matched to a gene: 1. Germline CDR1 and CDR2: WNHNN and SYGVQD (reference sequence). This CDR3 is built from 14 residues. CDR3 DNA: TGCGCCAGCAGTGGACAGGGGGACACAGATACGCAGTATTTT. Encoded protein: CASSGQGDTDTQYF.

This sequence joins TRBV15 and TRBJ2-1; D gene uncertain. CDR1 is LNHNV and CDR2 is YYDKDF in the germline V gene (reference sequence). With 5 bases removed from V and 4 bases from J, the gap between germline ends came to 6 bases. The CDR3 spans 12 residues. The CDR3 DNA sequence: TGTGCCACCAGCGTGGGGTACAATGAGCAGTTCTTC. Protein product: CATSVGYNEQFF. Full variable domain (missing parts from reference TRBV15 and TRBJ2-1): DAMVIQNPRYQVTQFGKPVTLSCSQTLNHNVMYWYQQKSSQAPKLLFHYYDKDFNNEADTPDNFQSRRPNTSFCFLDIRSPGLGDTAMYLCATSVGYNEQFFGPGTRLTVL.

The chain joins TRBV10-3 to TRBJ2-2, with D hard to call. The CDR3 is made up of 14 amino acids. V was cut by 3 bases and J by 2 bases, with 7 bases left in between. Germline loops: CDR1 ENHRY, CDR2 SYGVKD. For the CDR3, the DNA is TGTGCCATCAGTGACCGGGTCAACACCGGGGAGCTGTTTTTT. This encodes CAISDRVNTGELFF.

In DNA form, the CDR3 reads TGCAGCGTCCCCGGGTGGGCCCTCGGAAATGAGCAGTTCTTC. Translated, it gives CSVPGWALGNEQFF. V gene TRBV29-1 combines with J gene TRBJ2-1; D remains unclear. The CDR3 spans 14 residues. The V gene's germline CDR1 is SQVTM and CDR2 ANQGSEA. Between the trimmed V and J ends, which lost 6 bases and 7 bases, there was a span of 19 bases.

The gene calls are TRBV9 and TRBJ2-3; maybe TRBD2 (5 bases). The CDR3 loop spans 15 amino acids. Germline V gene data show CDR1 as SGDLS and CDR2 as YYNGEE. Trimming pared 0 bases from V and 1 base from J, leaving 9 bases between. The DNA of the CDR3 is TGTGCCAGCAGCGTAGAAGTGGAGGGCACAGATACGCAGTATTTT. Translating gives CASSVEVEGTDTQYF.

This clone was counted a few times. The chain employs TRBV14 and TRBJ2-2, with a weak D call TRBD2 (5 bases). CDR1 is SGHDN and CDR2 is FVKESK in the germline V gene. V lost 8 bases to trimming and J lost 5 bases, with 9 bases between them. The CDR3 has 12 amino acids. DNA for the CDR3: TGTGCCAGCTCTGGGGAGACCGGGGAGCTGTTTTTT. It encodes CASSGETGELFF.

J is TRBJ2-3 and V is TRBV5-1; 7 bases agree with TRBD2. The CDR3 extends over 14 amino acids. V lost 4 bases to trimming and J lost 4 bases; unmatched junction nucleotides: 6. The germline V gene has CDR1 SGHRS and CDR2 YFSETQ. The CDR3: CASSLSGTPDTQYF. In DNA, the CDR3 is TGCGCCAGCAGCCTAAGCGGGACTCCAGATACGCAGTATTTT.

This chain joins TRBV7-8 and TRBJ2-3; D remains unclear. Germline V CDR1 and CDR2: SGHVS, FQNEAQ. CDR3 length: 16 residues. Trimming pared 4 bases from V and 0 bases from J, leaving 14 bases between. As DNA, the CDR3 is TGTGCCAGCAGCTCAACGCCGATGATAAGCACAGATACGCAGTATTTT. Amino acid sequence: CASSSTPMISTDTQYF.

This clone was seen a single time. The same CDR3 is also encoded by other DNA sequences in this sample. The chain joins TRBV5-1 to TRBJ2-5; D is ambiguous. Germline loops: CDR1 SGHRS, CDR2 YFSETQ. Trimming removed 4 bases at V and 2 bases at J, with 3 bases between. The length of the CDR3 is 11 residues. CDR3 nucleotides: TGCGCCAGCAGCGGACAAGAGACCCAGTACTTC. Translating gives CASSGQETQYF. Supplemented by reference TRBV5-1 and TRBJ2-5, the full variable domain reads KAGVTQTPRYLIKTRGQQVTLSCSPISGHRSVSWYQQTPGQGLQFLFEYFSETQRNKGNFPGRFSGRQFSNSRSEMNVSTLELGDSALYLCASSGQETQYFGPGTRLLVL.

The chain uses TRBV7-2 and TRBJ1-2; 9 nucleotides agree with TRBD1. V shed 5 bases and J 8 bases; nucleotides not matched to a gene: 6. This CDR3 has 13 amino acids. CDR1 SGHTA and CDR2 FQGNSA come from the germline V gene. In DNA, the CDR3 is TGTGCCAGCAGCCCACAGGGGGCCGGAGGCTACACCTTC. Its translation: CASSPQGAGGYTF.

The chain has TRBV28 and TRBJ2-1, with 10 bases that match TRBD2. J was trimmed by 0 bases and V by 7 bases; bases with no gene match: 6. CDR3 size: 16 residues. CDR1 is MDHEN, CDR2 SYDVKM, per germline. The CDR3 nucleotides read TGTGCCAGCAATCCTAGCGGGAGTCCCTCCTACAATGAGCAGTTCTTC. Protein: CASNPSGSPSYNEQFF.

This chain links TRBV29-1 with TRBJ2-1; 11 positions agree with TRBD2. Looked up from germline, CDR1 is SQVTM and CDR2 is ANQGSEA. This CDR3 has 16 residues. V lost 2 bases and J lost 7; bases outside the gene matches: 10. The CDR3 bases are TGCAGCGTTGAAAGGGGACTAGCGGCCCTAGGGAATGAGCAGTTCTTC. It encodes CSVERGLAALGNEQFF.

CDR3 bases: TGTGCCAGCAGCCGTGACAGGGCTTATCAGCCCCAGCATTTT. It codes for CASSRDRAYQPQHF. The rearrangement uses TRBV6-6 and TRBJ1-5; 7 nucleotides align to TRBD1. Germline CDR1 reads MNHNY; CDR2 reads SVGAGI (reference sequence). The V and J ends lost 6 bases and 5 bases, in that order; junction bases with no gene match: 7. The CDR3 length is 14 residues.